The T cell receptor (beta chain) under discussion was sequenced for a study of T cells after somatic rescue of genetic block. Method: immunoSEQ multiplex PCR; TCRdb's copy keeps in-frame clones and lacks some. In the table there are 14,000 to 15,000 clones, 65% to 75% of which are singletons. This sequence originates from a man between 18 and 35 years old. The sequenced material came from peripheral blood mononuclear cells (PBMCs).

The CDR3 sequence is CASSPRDRGALGYTF. The CDR3, as DNA: TGTGCCAGCAGTCCCCGGGACAGGGGAGCGTTGGGCTACACCTTC. The rearrangement links TRBV6-6 to TRBJ1-2; 10 nucleotides line up with TRBD1. The CDR3 consists of 15 residues. V shed 5 bases and J 8 bases; nucleotides not matched to a gene: 11. Looked up from germline, CDR1 is MNHNY and CDR2 is SVGAGI (reference sequence).